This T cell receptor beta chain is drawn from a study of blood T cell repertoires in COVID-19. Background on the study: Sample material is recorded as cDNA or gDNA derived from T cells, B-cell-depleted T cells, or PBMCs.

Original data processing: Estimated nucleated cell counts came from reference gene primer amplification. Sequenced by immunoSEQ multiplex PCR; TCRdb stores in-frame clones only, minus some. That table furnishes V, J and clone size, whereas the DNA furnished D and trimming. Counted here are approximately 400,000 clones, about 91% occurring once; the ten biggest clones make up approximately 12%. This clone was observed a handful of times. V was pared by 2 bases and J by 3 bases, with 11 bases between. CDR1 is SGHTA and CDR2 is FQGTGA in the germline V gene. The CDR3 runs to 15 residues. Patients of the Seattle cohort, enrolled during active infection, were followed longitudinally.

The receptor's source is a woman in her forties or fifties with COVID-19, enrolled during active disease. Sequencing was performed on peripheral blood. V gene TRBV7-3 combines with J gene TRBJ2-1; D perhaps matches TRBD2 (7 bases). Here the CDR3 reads CASSLGGGFYNEQFF. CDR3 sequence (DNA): TGTGCCAGCAGCTTAGGCGGGGGCTTCTACAATGAGCAGTTCTTC.